A selection of T cell receptor beta chains follows, all from one sample in a study of early T cells in non-severe SARS-CoV-2 infection. A single record per CDR3 protein comes from TCRdb applying MiXCR to the 5' RACE reads. The table lists 55,000 or so distinct CDR3 sequences, around 13% of them singletons. Input material: whole blood. The source is an adult who was a healthcare worker with PCR-confirmed SARS-CoV-2 infection or an uninfected control (not recorded which). CDR3s include the opening cysteine and the closing phenylalanine or tryptophan. A D gene is named only where the DNA matches it firmly. Size is omitted from some rows. Given values are once, few, many or a class for expanded clones.

j_call,clone_size,v_call,d_call,cdr3_aa,cdr3_nt
TRBJ2-1,few,TRBV6-5,TRBD2,CASSYLAGAQRQFF,TGTGCCAGCAGTTATTTAGCGGGGGCCCAAAGGCAGTTCTTC
TRBJ1-6,-,TRBV12-2,-,CASRSSGGAYNSPLHF,TGTGCAAGTCGCTCTTCAGGGGGGGCGTATAATTCACCCCTCCACTTT
TRBJ2-5,many,TRBV18,-,CASSQGRTETQYF,TGTGCCAGCTCACAGGGGAGAACCGAGACCCAGTACTTC
TRBJ1-3,few,TRBV7-9,-,CASSSLAFLQASGNTIYF,TGTGCCAGCAGCTCGCTCGCTTTCCTACAGGCCTCTGGAAACACCATATATTTT
TRBJ2-1,-,TRBV12-3/TRBV12-4,-,CASSWGPGRGAYNEQFF,TGTGCCAGCAGTTGGGGACCAGGGAGGGGGGCCTACAATGAGCAGTTCTTC
TRBJ1-1,-,TRBV30,-,CAWSVAGRTEAFF,TGTGCCTGGAGTGTAGCGGGGCGAACTGAAGCTTTCTTT
TRBJ1-1,-,TRBV5-6,-,CASNQFTVARTNAEAFF,TGTGCCAGCAACCAATTTACAGTTGCACGAACGAACGCTGAAGCTTTCTTT
TRBJ1-5,-,TRBV18,-,CASSPGPGNQPQHF,TGTGCCAGCTCACCGGGGCCAGGCAATCAGCCCCAGCATTTT
TRBJ1-2,many,TRBV6-2/TRBV6-3,-,CASSSVPNNYGYTF,TGTGCCAGCAGTTCCGTACCTAATAACTATGGCTACACCTTC
TRBJ2-1,many,TRBV6-1,-,CASRVAHYNEQFF,TGTGCCAGCAGGGTAGCCCACTACAATGAGCAGTTCTTC
TRBJ2-1,few,TRBV11-1,TRBD2,CASSYTGTTPHQFF,TGTGCCAGCAGCTACACCGGGACTACCCCACACCAGTTCTTC
TRBJ2-2,many,TRBV20-1,-,CSAGAPTNTGELFF,TGCAGTGCCGGGGCCCCGACGAACACCGGGGAGCTGTTTTTT
TRBJ1-1,few,TRBV5-1,-,CASSSTLGTEAFF,TGCGCCAGCAGTTCGACCTTGGGGACTGAAGCTTTCTTT
TRBJ1-4,few,TRBV7-8,-,CASSSQGRNEKLFF,TGTGCCAGCAGCTCACAAGGCAGAAATGAAAAACTGTTTTTT
TRBJ2-1,few,TRBV29-1,-,CSVGHNLLNEQFF,TGCAGCGTGGGACACAACCTACTCAATGAGCAGTTCTTC
TRBJ2-3,-,TRBV6-6,TRBD2,CASSYGTSGGAPDTQYF,TGTGCCAGCAGTTACGGGACTAGCGGGGGGGCCCCAGATACGCAGTATTTT
TRBJ2-2,few,TRBV6-5,-,CASSYHGGLNTGELFF,TGTGCCAGCAGTTACCACGGGGGGCTAAACACCGGGGAGCTGTTTTTT
TRBJ2-3,-,TRBV7-2,-,CASSEPDTQYF,TGTGCCAGCAGCGAACCAGATACGCAGTATTTT
TRBJ1-6,-,TRBV6-1,-,CASSERWTAQGSPLHF,TGTGCCAGCAGTGAACGGTGGACGGCCCAGGGTTCACCCCTCCACTTT
TRBJ1-2,few,TRBV12-3/TRBV12-4,TRBD1,CASSMGQGQSYGYTF,TGTGCCAGCAGTATGGGACAGGGGCAATCCTATGGCTACACCTTC
TRBJ1-1,many,TRBV20-1,-,CSARVTGYEAFF,TGCAGTGCAAGGGTCACCGGCTACGAAGCTTTCTTT
TRBJ2-1,-,TRBV30,TRBD1,CAWSVLGQLSYNEQFF,TGTGCCTGGAGTGTTTTGGGACAGCTCTCCTACAATGAGCAGTTCTTC
TRBJ2-3,many,TRBV7-2,-,CASSSPPDTQYF,TGTGCCAGCAGCTCGCCTCCAGATACGCAGTATTTT
TRBJ2-7,-,TRBV25-1,TRBD1,CASSSDRGAYEQYF,TGTGCCAGCAGCTCTGACAGGGGCGCCTACGAGCAGTACTTC
TRBJ1-2,few,TRBV19,-,CASSIEGRIFYGYTF,TGTGCCAGTAGTATCGAGGGGAGGATATTCTATGGCTACACCTTC
TRBJ2-2,-,TRBV11-3,-,CASSPGGPTGELFF,TGTGCCAGCAGCCCCGGGGGCCCCACCGGGGAGCTGTTTTTT
TRBJ1-1,-,TRBV6-1,-,CASSGGRLTEALF,TGTGCCAGCAGTGGCGGCAGACTCACTGAAGCTCTCTTT
TRBJ2-5,few,TRBV29-1,TRBD2,CSVQASGGTQETQYF,TGCAGCGTCCAAGCTAGCGGGGGGACCCAAGAGACCCAGTACTTC
TRBJ2-5,medium-sized,TRBV20-1,TRBD2,CSAGTREWETQYF,TGCAGTGCCGGGACTAGGGAGTGGGAGACCCAGTACTTC
TRBJ1-2,many,TRBV30,-,CAWSADGRDGYTF,TGTGCCTGGAGTGCCGACGGACGGGATGGCTACACCTTC
TRBJ2-7,many,TRBV6-1,TRBD1,CASSELGTGEKREQYF,TGTGCCAGCAGTGAATTAGGGACAGGGGAGAAGCGCGAGCAGTACTTC
TRBJ1-1,many,TRBV5-6,-,CASSPIGGNTEAFF,TGTGCCAGCAGCCCAATTGGGGGGAATACTGAAGCTTTCTTT
TRBJ2-1,many,TRBV10-3,TRBD2,CAISPLGGSGNEQFF,TGTGCCATCAGTCCTCTGGGAGGGTCGGGGAATGAGCAGTTCTTC
TRBJ1-3,-,TRBV5-1,-,CASRTEPGNTIYF,TGCGCCAGCCGGACAGAACCTGGAAACACCATATATTTT
TRBJ2-5,many,TRBV6-1,TRBD1,CASRARQGAEGTQYF,TGTGCCAGCAGGGCGCGACAGGGCGCTGAGGGGACCCAGTACTTC
TRBJ2-1,-,TRBV10-2,-,CASSAQHYEQFF,TGCGCCAGCAGTGCCCAACACTATGAGCAGTTCTTC
TRBJ2-7,many,TRBV12-5,-,CASGLSQGAISYEQYF,TGTGCTAGTGGTTTGTCCCAGGGCGCGATCTCCTACGAGCAGTACTTC
TRBJ1-4,-,TRBV29-1,-,CSVPGWDDEKLFF,TGCAGCGTTCCTGGATGGGACGATGAAAAACTGTTTTTT
TRBJ2-5,-,TRBV10-3,TRBD1,CAITRDRGQETQYF,TGTGCCATCACCAGGGACAGGGGCCAAGAGACCCAGTACTTC
TRBJ2-1,few,TRBV7-2,TRBD2,CASSLRLAGDNEQFF,TGTGCCAGCAGCTTACGACTAGCGGGGGACAATGAGCAGTTCTTC
TRBJ2-2,few,TRBV6-6,-,CASSHSTGELFF,TGTGCCAGCAGCCACAGCACCGGGGAGCTGTTTTTT
TRBJ2-5,few,TRBV7-6,TRBD2,CASSLAPAGGFEETQYF,TGTGCCAGCAGCTTAGCACCAGCGGGGGGTTTCGAAGAGACCCAGTACTTC
TRBJ1-2,-,TRBV29-1,-,CSVSGGFANYGYTF,TGCAGCGTTTCCGGGGGGTTCGCTAACTATGGCTACACCTTC